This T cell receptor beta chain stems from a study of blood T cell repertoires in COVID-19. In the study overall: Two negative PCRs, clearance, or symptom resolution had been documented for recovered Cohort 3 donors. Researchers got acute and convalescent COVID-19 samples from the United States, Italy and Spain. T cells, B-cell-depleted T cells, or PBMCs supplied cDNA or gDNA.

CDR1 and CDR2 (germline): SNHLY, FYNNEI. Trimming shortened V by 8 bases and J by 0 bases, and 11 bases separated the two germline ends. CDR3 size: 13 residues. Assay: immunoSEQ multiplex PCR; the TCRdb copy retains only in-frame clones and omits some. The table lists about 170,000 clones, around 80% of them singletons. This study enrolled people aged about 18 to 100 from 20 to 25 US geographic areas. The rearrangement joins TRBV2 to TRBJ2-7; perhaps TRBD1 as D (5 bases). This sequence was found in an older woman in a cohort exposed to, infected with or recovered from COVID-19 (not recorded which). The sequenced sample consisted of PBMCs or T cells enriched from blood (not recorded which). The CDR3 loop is CASLQALSYEQYF. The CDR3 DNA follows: TGTGCCAGCTTACAGGCCCTCTCCTACGAGCAGTACTTC.